Sequencing of this TCR beta chain was carried out in a study of regulatory T cells in long-lasting Graves disease. Study context: The definition of persistent Graves' disease was over 5 years of antithyroid drugs with positive TSH receptor antibodies.

Combining iRepertoire HTBI primers with Arm-PCR of CDR3 regions, the authors built TCR beta libraries. TCRdb processed the multiplex PCR reads anew with MiXCR; each CDR3 protein has one entry. The profile covers about 470,000 distinct CDR3 sequences, with 20% to 25% appearing a single time and roughly 6.9% taken by the ten largest. Time point here: persistent/refractory GD, antithyroid drugs over 5 years with positive TRAb. Researchers made the TCR library from RNA that was extracted from PBMCs. Patients met American Thyroid Association criteria for Graves' disease. Many counts were recorded for this clonotype. Its target is not known. Broader study findings: Persistent disease preferred TRBV28, TRBJ1-2 and TRBJ2-5. Patients with persistent disease shared over 2,500 public clonotypes, outpacing the approximately 970 shared by new patients.

Germline CDR1 is LNHNV and CDR2 is YYDKDF (reference sequence). V was shortened by 0 bases and J by 3 bases, with 6 bases between the two germline ends. This CDR3 is 13 amino acids long. The sample was peripheral blood mononuclear cells (PBMCs), taken when the disease was refractory, from a patient treated with antithyroid drugs. This sequence joins TRBV15 and TRBJ2-7; D unresolved. The TCR was taken from a female donor with Graves disease. Here the CDR3 reads CATSRDRSYEQYF. The CDR3 bases are TGTGCCACCAGCAGAGACAGGAGCTACGAGCAGTACTTC.